A single T cell receptor beta chain is shown here with its context. The data are from a study of Ad26.COV2.S vaccination and SARS-CoV-2 variants. Generated by immunoSEQ multiplex PCR, the TCRdb table keeps only in-frame clones and is missing some. The table shows about half a million clones, with roughly nine tenths occurring only once. Specified treatment: over 15 received Ad26.COV2.S at low or high dose, single or two shots; a few received placebo; per-sample allocation not given. The samples date from day 63 after the first vaccine or placebo injection. V was pared by 3 bases and J by 1 base, with 7 bases of the junction left unmatched. CDR1 SGHAT and CDR2 FQNNGV come from the germline V gene. CDR3 length: 17 residues.

The source material was peripheral blood, sampled in a trial of Ad26.COV2.S vaccine versus placebo. The rearrangement links TRBV11-2 to TRBJ2-2; 8 positions agree with TRBD2. This sequence was found in a person between 18 and 65 years old who received the Ad26.COV2.S COVID-19 vaccine or a placebo. The CDR3 sequence is CASSFPSGRENTGELFF. The DNA of the CDR3 is TGTGCCAGCAGCTTCCCTTCCGGGAGGGAGAACACCGGGGAGCTGTTTTTT. Using reference TRBV11-2 and TRBJ2-2 for the parts outside the CDR3, the full variable domain is EAGVAQSPRYKIIEKRQSVAFWCNPISGHATLYWYQQILGQGPKLLIQFQNNGVVDDSQLPKDRFSAERLKGVDSTLKIQPAKLEDSAVYLCASSFPSGRENTGELFFGEGSRLTVL.